The 5 T cell receptor beta chains below all came from one sample that was sequenced in a study of regulatory T cells in long-lasting Graves disease (dated by TCRdb to the early 2020s). The library was made by multiplex PCR. The instrument given in TCRdb is Illumina HiSeq 4000. TCR beta libraries were built with iRepertoire HTBI primers and Arm-PCR amplification of CDR3 regions. TCRdb's own reprocessing of the public reads used fastp at Q25 and MiXCR and kept productive beta chains. For every CDR3 protein sequence, its rows merge into one entry that carries the most common genes and DNA. The table for this sample lists hundreds of thousands of distinct CDR3 sequences; over 15% of them were counted only once. Of the sample, over 8.5% falls within the top ten clones. Explained via the paper, the time point label denotes: newly diagnosed GD, antithyroid drugs for less than 3 months. For both TCR sequencing and RNA sequencing, RNA was extracted from PBMCs using TRIzol.

These data are also associated with another study on T cells in Graves' hyperthyroidism and ophthalmopathy.

The source material was peripheral blood mononuclear cells (PBMCs), sampled at new diagnosis, from a patient treated with antithyroid drugs. These TCRs come from a woman aged 25 to 45 with Graves disease. Donor details come from another sample of the same person, matched by shared clones.

This clonotype was observed at least ten times. The V and J genes are TRBV27 and TRBJ2-7; no definite D call. V lost 5 bases to trimming and J lost 6 bases, with 14 bases between them. Germline CDR1 reads MNHEY; CDR2 reads SMNVEV (reference sequence). This CDR3 has 13 amino acids. The CDR3 nucleotides read TGTGCCAGCAGTCGCCCTTCAATCGGCGAGCAGTACTTC. The encoded protein is CASSRPSIGEQYF.

This clonotype was observed many times. The rearrangement joins TRBV6-2 or TRBV6-3 to TRBJ2-3, with 9 positions matching TRBD1. This CDR3 has 16 residues. Losses at the gene ends were 2 bases for V and 4 bases for J; bases not matched to a gene: 7. Germline CDR1 MNHEY, CDR2 SVGEGT. For the CDR3, the DNA is TGTGCCAGCAGTTACCCCCCGGGACAGGGTGCAGATACGCAGTATTTT. This sequence encodes CASSYPPGQGADTQYF.

This clonotype was seen at least ten times. The V gene is TRBV5-1, the J gene TRBJ2-5, with a weak D call TRBD1 (6 bases). Germline V CDR1 and CDR2: SGHRS, YFSETQ. Trimming took off 2 bases at V and 5 bases at J, with 13 bases between the two ends. This CDR3 contains 14 residues. CDR3: CASSFRDNRETQYF. In DNA, the CDR3 is TGCGCCAGCAGCTTCCGGGACAACAGGGAGACCCAGTACTTC.

This clonotype was detected ten times or more. The chain has TRBV20-1 and TRBJ2-1, with D tentatively TRBD1 or TRBD2 (6 bases each). This CDR3 is 16 amino acids long. V was cut by 3 bases and J by 10 bases, with 25 bases left in between. Germline assignment: CDR1 DFQATT and CDR2 SNEGSKA (reference sequence). The CDR3 region has the DNA TGCAGTGCTAGGGGGGCGGGACTCACGCACGAGAGAGAGCAGTTCTTC. It is translated as CSARGAGLTHEREQFF.

This clonotype was observed at least ten times. The chain has TRBV11-2 and TRBJ1-2; 10 bases line up with TRBD1. Trimming cost V 6 bases and J 7 bases; bases outside gene matches: 17. Looked up from germline, CDR1 is SGHAT and CDR2 is FQNNGV. The CDR3 runs to 17 residues. CDR3: CASRPRPGTGEWGGYTF. CDR3 nucleotides: TGTGCCAGCAGACCCCGGCCGGGGACAGGGGAATGGGGTGGCTACACCTTC.